Detailed here is one TCR beta chain. Its antigen is not identified. The record originates from a study of cytomegalovirus exposure and HLA in healthy donors. Researchers ran the PCR with 60 Vbeta and 13 Jbeta primers. In the original workflow: Counted up in a later analysis, unique TCR beta chains came to 60 million to 95 million, with some 11 million shared. Assay: immunoSEQ multiplex PCR; the TCRdb copy retains only in-frame clones and omits some. V and J calls and clone size follow that table, whereas D and trimming were derived from the DNA. The sample shows about 200,000 clones, around four fifths of them seen only once. The germline V gene has CDR1 SGHRS and CDR2 YFSETQ. J was trimmed by 5 bases and V by 3 bases; bases with no gene match: 8. CDR3 length: 15 residues. Study outcomes and limitations: In a later analysis, HLA-associated TCR beta chains were more clonally expanded than equally common others. The study reported that TCR beta sequences accurately predicted HLA-A and HLA-B alleles in most subjects. One cluster of highly shared sequence variants probably arose as a sequencing artifact.

Sequencing input: PBMCs. This rearrangement joins TRBV5-1 to TRBJ2-1, with 7 bases lining up with TRBD2. The TCR originated in a woman aged 40 to 50 in good health and CMV-seronegative. CDR3: CASSSWTRPDNEQFF. The CDR3 DNA sequence: TGCGCCAGCAGCTCTTGGACTAGACCAGACAATGAGCAGTTCTTC.